This T cell receptor (beta chain) was recovered during a study of T-cell reconstitution after alpha-beta-depleted transplantation in children. Preparation of the TCRbeta library used unique molecular identifiers. TCRdb called the PCR reads again in MiXCR, with one record for every CDR3 protein. The sample lists more than 250,000 distinct CDR3 sequences; about a tenth were seen once. The TCR comes from a human donor who donated a stem cell graft to a child with SCID. Sequences were derived from PBMCs from the stem cell graft donor, sampled from the stem cell graft.

The CDR3 nucleotides read TGTGCCAGCAGTTTAAATCGGGCGGGTGAGCAGTTCTTC. This sequence encodes CASSLNRAGEQFF. V and J are TRBV27 and TRBJ2-1; perhaps TRBD2 as D (5 bases). Trimming removed 2 bases from V and 9 bases from J, with 11 bases in between. This CDR3 region has 13 residues. Looked up from germline, CDR1 is MNHEY and CDR2 is SMNVEV (reference sequence).